The 27 T cell receptor beta chains below were found in one sample sequenced in a study of blood T cell repertoires in COVID-19. The repertoire was sequenced with immunoSEQ multiplex PCR; TCRdb's copy has only in-frame clones and lacks some. Here the sample spans over 110,000 clones, approximately 84% being singletons. The sequencing input was PBMCs or T cells enriched from blood (not recorded which). The receptors originated from a man in his fifties or sixties in a cohort exposed to, infected with or recovered from COVID-19 (not recorded which).

This chain links TRBV29-1 with TRBJ2-5, with TRBD2 identical over 10 bases. Germline trimming cut 7 bases from V and 4 bases from J; bases unmatched to any gene: 12. Germline-derived CDR1 and CDR2 are SQVTM and ANQGSEA. The CDR3 has 15 amino acids. The CDR3 coding sequence is TGCAGCGGTCGGGCTAGCGGGAGAGCGGGAGAGACCCAGTACTTC. Its protein product is CSGRASGRAGETQYF.

The sample holds one count of this clone. V gene TRBV6-5 combines with J gene TRBJ2-3; D gene uncertain. Germline V gene data show CDR1 as MNHEY and CDR2 as SVGAGI. V dropped 7 bases and J dropped 1 base, with 9 bases sitting between them. The CDR3 sequence is 13 residues long. This chain's CDR3 is CASTRPGTDTQYF. CDR3 DNA: TGTGCCAGCACCCGTCCAGGCACAGATACGCAGTATTTT.

The rearrangement uses TRBV30 and TRBJ1-2; D ambiguous. CDR3 size: 12 residues. From germline, CDR1 is GTSNPN and CDR2 SVGIG (reference sequence). With 3 bases removed from V and 8 bases from J, the gap between germline ends came to 13 bases. The CDR3 DNA reads as TGTGCCTGGAGACGAGGGCCGGGGGGCTACACCTTC. It specifies CAWRRGPGGYTF.

The chain couples TRBV10-3 to TRBJ1-2; 9 bases agree with TRBD1. The CDR3 has 13 residues. Per the germline V gene, CDR1 is ENHRY and CDR2 is SYGVKD. V was clipped by 4 bases and J by 5 bases; unmatched bases: 2. The CDR3 DNA sequence: TGTGCCATCAGTGGGGGGACAGGGTATGGCTACACCTTC. Its protein is CAISGGTGYGYTF.

The chain recombines TRBV30 with TRBJ2-7; 9 positions agree with TRBD2. Germline values: CDR1 GTSNPN, CDR2 SVGIG (reference sequence). This CDR3 spans 15 amino acids. The V gene end was trimmed by 4 bases and the J gene end by 6 bases; junction bases not matched to a gene: 13. This chain's CDR3 is CAWMPNLAGLGEQYF. The CDR3 nucleotides read TGTGCCTGGATGCCCAATCTAGCGGGATTGGGCGAGCAGTACTTC.

This chain links TRBV14 with TRBJ1-1; no clear D. Germline V gene sequence: CDR1 SGHDN, CDR2 FVKESK. Trimming left V 1 base short and J 3 bases short, with 12 bases between. The CDR3 contains 15 residues. CDR3 loop: CASSQGRWGDTEAFF. The CDR3 coding sequence is TGTGCCAGCAGCCAAGGGAGATGGGGAGACACTGAAGCTTTCTTT.

This clone was seen a few times. The V and J genes are TRBV12-5 and TRBJ1-2, with D perhaps TRBD1 (6 bases). The V gene's germline CDR1 is LGHNT and CDR2 FRNRAP. V was trimmed by 7 bases and J by 5 bases, leaving 26 bases between them. The CDR3 has 17 amino acids. The CDR3 here is CASAPRLTQGMGYGYTF. The CDR3, as DNA: TGTGCTAGTGCCCCCCGCCTCACCCAGGGGATGGGGTATGGCTACACCTTC. Together with reference TRBV12-5 and TRBJ1-2, the CDR3 gives the full variable domain: DARVTQTPRHKVTEMGQEVTMRCQPILGHNTVFWYRQTMMQGLELLAYFRNRAPLDDSGMPKDRFSAEMPDATLATLKIQPSEPRDSAVYFCASAPRLTQGMGYGYTFGSGTRLTVV.

This rearrangement joins TRBV6-5 to TRBJ1-5, with a weak D call TRBD1 (6 bases). The CDR3 is 13 residues long. Trimming cost V 6 bases and J 1 base, with 7 bases left between them. The germline V gene has CDR1 MNHEY and CDR2 SVGAGI. The CDR3 DNA reads TGTGCCAGCAGCGGACAGAGCAATCAGCCCCAGCATTTT. Protein: CASSGQSNQPQHF.

Points on this clone: Germline and junction disagree at one end, which may indicate a read error. The chain links TRBV4-1 to TRBJ1-5; tentatively, D is TRBD1 (5 bases). The CDR3 sequence is 15 residues long. Germline V gene data show CDR1 as MGHRA and CDR2 as YSYEKL. The CDR3 spells CASNQTGSINQPQHF. DNA of the CDR3: TGCGCCAGCAACCAAACAGGCTCGATCAATCAGCCCCAGCATTTT.

This chain connects TRBV19 to TRBJ1-1; TRBD1 might be the D (6 bases). CDR1 and CDR2 from the germline V gene are LNHDA and SQIVND (reference sequence). Trimming removed 7 bases from V and 5 bases from J, with 11 bases in between. This CDR3 region has 12 residues. The CDR3 region is CASKGQGTEAFF. The CDR3 region has the DNA TGTGCCAGTAAGGGCCAGGGGACTGAAGCTTTCTTT.

The V and J genes are TRBV5-1 and TRBJ1-1; D is possibly TRBD1 (6 bases). V was trimmed by 3 bases and J by 1 base, leaving 13 bases between them. In germline, CDR1 is SGHRS, CDR2 YFSETQ. The CDR3 loop spans 15 amino acids. CDR3 sequence: CASSSQGLGNTEAFF. Written as DNA, the CDR3 is TGCGCCAGCAGCTCACAGGGATTGGGGAACACTGAAGCTTTCTTT.

This clone was detected only a few times. The rearrangement uses TRBV14 and TRBJ1-2; a weak D match, TRBD1 (5 bases). Looked up from germline, CDR1 is SGHDN and CDR2 is FVKESK. With 5 bases removed from V and 9 bases from J, the gap between germline ends came to 16 bases. This CDR3 spans 13 amino acids. The CDR3 protein is CASSERLNRRYTF. The CDR3 DNA sequence: TGTGCCAGCAGCGAAAGATTGAACAGGCGCTACACCTTC. Drawing the rest from reference TRBV14 and TRBJ1-2, the complete variable domain is EAGVTQFPSHSVIEKGQTVTLRCDPISGHDNLYWYRRVMGKEIKFLLHFVKESKQDESGMPNNRFLAERTGGTYSTLKVQPAELEDSGVYFCASSERLNRRYTFGSGTRLTVV.

In this sample, this clone turned up many times. The rearrangement uses TRBV9 and TRBJ2-7, with 7 positions matching TRBD1. The CDR3 has 15 residues. From germline, CDR1 is SGDLS and CDR2 YYNGEE. The J segment lost 0 bases and the V segment lost 0 bases, leaving 3 bases of the junction unmatched. CDR3 DNA sequence: TGTGCCAGCAGCGTAGGGGGGACAGCCTCCTACGAGCAGTACTTC. It is translated as CASSVGGTASYEQYF.

This rearrangement joins TRBV4-1 to TRBJ2-3; TRBD1 matches at 7 bases. V lost 5 bases, J lost 3 bases, and 17 bases stayed unmatched. Germline CDR1 is MGHRA and CDR2 is YSYEKL. The CDR3 length is 18 residues. The CDR3, as DNA: TGCGCCAGCAGCGAACAGGGGAGTTTGCTTCTAGGGACAGATACGCAGTATTTT. This codes for CASSEQGSLLLGTDTQYF.

The CDR3 protein is CASSLESSYEQYF. Written as DNA, the CDR3 is TGTGCCAGCAGCTTAGAGAGTTCCTACGAGCAGTACTTC. The chain recombines TRBV9 with TRBJ2-7; D is unresolved. From germline, CDR1 is SGDLS and CDR2 YYNGEE. The CDR3 has 13 residues. V was clipped by 4 bases and J by 1 base, with 9 bases between them.

The genes are TRBV7-2 and TRBJ2-3; a possible D gene is TRBD1 (6 bases). Germline V gene sequence: CDR1 SGHTA, CDR2 FQGNSA. Trimming cost V 1 base and J 4 bases, with 9 bases left between them. The CDR3 is 14 residues long. The CDR3 sequence is CASSLDQGPDTQYF. The DNA of the CDR3 is TGTGCCAGCAGCTTAGATCAGGGGCCAGATACGCAGTATTTT.

The chain uses TRBV27 and TRBJ1-1; 8 positions agree with TRBD1. V lost 6 bases and J lost 3; bases outside the gene matches: 12. The CDR3 covers 16 residues. In germline, CDR1 is MNHEY, CDR2 SMNVEV (reference sequence). The CDR3 nucleotides read TGTGCCAGCAGGAGGGACCTCAGGGGGCGGGACACTGAAGCTTTCTTT. Translating it yields CASRRDLRGRDTEAFF.

The chain uses TRBV7-9 and TRBJ2-5, with 12 bases fitting TRBD2. Losses at the gene ends were 5 bases for V and 5 bases for J; bases not matched to a gene: 6. Looked up from germline, CDR1 is SEHNR and CDR2 is FQNEAQ (reference sequence). The CDR3 consists of 15 residues. CDR3 in amino acids: CASSPRLAGGETQYF. Written as DNA, the CDR3 is TGTGCCAGCAGCCCCCGTCTAGCGGGAGGGGAGACCCAGTACTTC.

This rearrangement joins TRBV3-1 (or the pseudogene TRBV3-2) to TRBJ2-5; D remains unclear. The CDR3 extends over 14 amino acids. V was cut by 3 bases and J by 3 bases, with 11 bases left in between. Germline V gene sequence: CDR1 LGHDT, CDR2 YNNKEL (reference sequence). The DNA for the CDR3 is TGTGCCAGCAGCCATATTACAGCCAAAGAGACCCAGTACTTC. Its protein product is CASSHITAKETQYF.

CDR3 sequence: CASSQIRTGGEQWYEQYF. CDR3 in DNA: TGCGCCAGCAGCCAAATCCGGACAGGGGGCGAGCAATGGTACGAGCAGTACTTC. The rearrangement uses TRBV4-1 and TRBJ2-7, with 11 nucleotides matching TRBD1. Germline V gene sequence: CDR1 MGHRA, CDR2 YSYEKL. The CDR3 runs to 18 residues. V lost 2 bases to trimming and J lost 4 bases; unmatched junction nucleotides: 13.

The chain couples TRBV30 to TRBJ2-6, with D tentatively TRBD2 (5 bases). The germline V and J ends were trimmed by 1 base and 4 bases, with 8 bases remaining between them. The CDR3 has 14 residues. CDR1 is GTSNPN and CDR2 is SVGIG in the germline V gene (reference sequence). CDR3 DNA sequence: TGTGCCTGGAGTGCCGGACTCGGGGCCAACGTCCTGACTTTC. Its translation: CAWSAGLGANVLTF.

This sequence joins TRBV9 and TRBJ2-3; 12 bases fit TRBD2. Trimming at V came to 0 bases and at J to 0 bases, leaving 2 bases not matched to a gene. This CDR3 contains 17 residues. The germline CDR1 and CDR2 sequences are SGDLS and YYNGEE. The CDR3 protein is CASSVVGTSGSTDTQYF. The DNA of the CDR3 is TGTGCCAGCAGCGTAGTAGGGACTAGCGGGAGCACAGATACGCAGTATTTT.

The V and J genes are TRBV2 and TRBJ1-6; D unclear. This CDR3 region has 16 residues. Germline-derived CDR1 and CDR2 are SNHLY and FYNNEI. The germline V and J ends were trimmed by 5 bases and 0 bases, with 11 bases remaining between them. CDR3 sequence (DNA): TGTGCCAGCAGTAAGGACGGGAGCTCCTATAATTCACCCCTCCACTTT. The encoded protein is CASSKDGSSYNSPLHF.

This chain links TRBV3-1 (or the pseudogene TRBV3-2) with TRBJ2-5; 9 nucleotides line up with TRBD2. Trimming removed 0 bases from V and 2 bases from J; junction bases left unmatched: 10. The CDR3 runs to 18 residues. Per the germline V gene, CDR1 is LGHDT and CDR2 is YNNKEL (reference sequence). This CDR3 reads CASSQDDWRLAVQETQYF. DNA for the CDR3: TGTGCCAGCAGCCAAGATGATTGGAGACTAGCGGTACAAGAGACCCAGTACTTC.

The chain couples TRBV12-3 or TRBV12-4 to TRBJ1-5; D gene ambiguous. Trimming took off 7 bases at V and 6 bases at J, with 10 bases between the two ends. The CDR3 runs 12 residues. CDR3 nucleotides: TGTGCCAGCACCCGAGGCAGTCAGCCCCAGCATTTT. Amino acids: CASTRGSQPQHF.

The J gene is TRBJ2-7, the V gene TRBV12-5; D is possibly TRBD2 (5 bases). Germline V CDR1 and CDR2: LGHNT, FRNRAP. The CDR3 totals 12 residues. V was cut by 6 bases and J by 6 bases, with 12 bases left in between. In nucleotides, the CDR3 is TGTGCTAGTGGGGCCCGTGCGGGCGAGCAGTACTTC. Protein sequence: CASGARAGEQYF.

This clone was picked up one time. The chain is built from TRBV2 and TRBJ1-2; 9 bases match TRBD1. After removal of 6 bases from V and 6 bases from J, the junction contained 5 bases not matched to a gene. The germline V gene has CDR1 SNHLY and CDR2 FYNNEI. CDR3 length equals 13 residues. CDR3 sequence reads: CASRGQGTHGYTF. Here the CDR3 DNA reads TGTGCCAGCAGAGGACAGGGGACGCATGGCTACACCTTC.